The sequence of this TCR beta chain was determined in a study of CD8 T cells in ankylosing spondylitis (dated by TCRdb to 2016 to 2017). With regard to the full study: The study set out to find disease-linked TCR variants by profiling T cell receptor beta repertoires in ankylosing spondylitis patients and healthy donors. Peripheral blood samples were taken, and synovial fluid was additionally collected from ankylosing spondylitis patients. The full study cohort comprised roughly 24 ankylosing spondylitis patients and approximately 100 healthy donors. Overall study results and their limits: The disease-linked clones had a CD8+ phenotype and were found at relatively low frequencies in peripheral blood. A TCR beta motif of several highly homologous amino acid variants appeared characteristic of blood from ankylosing spondylitis patients. The disease-linked clones were reported as significantly enriched in matched synovial fluid samples from ankylosing spondylitis patients. Some motif variants were previously reported in synovial fluid and blood of reactive arthritis patients, suggesting common disease-initiation mechanisms.

Sequenced using an Illumina HiSeq 2500. TCR beta libraries were prepared by quantitative 5'-RACE with molecular barcodes. For the original study's pipeline: To identify disease-linked TCR variants, a new computational method was used, one built on a probabilistic model of VDJ rearrangement. TCRdb reprocessed the public reads (quality trimming at Q25 with fastp, clone calling with MiXCR) and kept in-frame beta chains. Identical CDR3 protein sequences are pooled into one entry, listed with their most common genes and DNA. These V and J calls derive from TCRdb rather than the authors' analysis. The sample table lists about 450,000 distinct CDR3 sequences, around 26% of them with a count of one. Jointly, the top ten make up about 1% of the sample. This clonotype was observed a handful of times. Which antigen it targets is not known. Qualities for individual bases were not recorded, and no much larger clone is one base off.

V sheds 5 bases and J sheds 14 bases, leaving 16 bases between their ends. The CDR3 measures 13 amino acids from cysteine to phenylalanine. Of all the DNA, just the CDR3 is kept, 39 bases in frame from base 1. CDR1 and CDR2, looked up from the germline V gene, are SGHTA and FQGNSA. This chain is built from TRBV7-2 and TRBJ1-6; TRBD1 might be the D gene, on 6 matching bases. This TCR was recovered from a male donor with ankylosing spondylitis. Material for sequencing was blood, either unsorted or a sorted T cell fraction (not recorded which). The CDR3 region has the sequence CASSPDRRNTLHF. Read as DNA, the sequence is TGTGCCAGCAGCCCCGACAGGCGTAACACCCTCCACTTT.